This TCR beta chain emerged from a study of cytomegalovirus exposure and HLA in healthy donors. The PCR made use of 60 Vbeta and 13 Jbeta primers. Clones were sequenced by immunoSEQ multiplex PCR, and TCRdb holds only the in-frame ones, with some missing. The table has 100,000 to 150,000 clones, roughly 85% seen once. Regarding the study as a whole: The study carried out a later analysis of TCR beta sequences. It associated some 15,000 of them with specific HLA alleles at a false discovery rate of 0.05. The authors assumed roughly uniform sequencing depth across donors for presence/absence analyses.

As for this clone: Its antigen remains unknown.

The donors were healthy bone marrow donors. The specimen was PBMCs. The TCR originated in a woman in her thirties or forties in good health and CMV-seropositive.

CDR3 nucleotide sequence: TGCGCCAGCAAAAAAGCGGGGGGGGGCACAGATACGCAGTATTTT. Its translation: CASKKAGGGTDTQYF. V is TRBV5-1 and J is TRBJ2-3; 10 bases line up with TRBD2. J gave up 1 base and V 6 bases, and 5 bases lay outside the gene matches. Germline V gene lookup returns CDR1 SGHRS and CDR2 YFSETQ. This CDR3 region has 15 residues.